This record concerns one T cell receptor (beta chain) sequence. TCRdb called the RT-PCR reads again in MiXCR, with one record for every CDR3 protein. The repertoire holds hundreds of thousands of distinct CDR3 sequences, with 10% to 12% as singletons. Germline V gives CDR1 DFQATT, CDR2 SNEGSKA (reference sequence). This CDR3 has 12 residues. The sample belongs to a study of response to subunit inactivated influenza vaccine. The same sample was also used in a study of T cells expressing NK-cell markers. That publication notes: For TCR beta, cDNA was produced by 5'RACE template switching with UMIs.

The sample in question was PBMCs from blood, obtained on the day of vaccination. The sequence came from a middle-aged man who received an inactivated influenza vaccine. This chain uses TRBV20-1 with TRBJ2-1; TRBD2 matches 10 bases. DNA of the CDR3: TGCAGCAGCGGGAGGGCCGTCTATGAGCAGTTCTTC. Amino acid sequence: CSSGRAVYEQFF.